Listed here are 31 T cell receptor beta chains from one sample, sequenced in a study of CD8+ T cells in alopecia areata. The investigators collected lesional scalp punch biopsies and peripheral blood from alopecia areata patients. Reverse transcribed after extraction, RNA yielded cDNA as the sequencing template. Assay: immunoSEQ multiplex PCR; the TCRdb copy retains only in-frame clones and omits some. The sample carries approximately 6,700 clones, about two thirds recorded once. This material consisted of skin, taken at week 0. The receptors here all came from a human donor with alopecia areata.

A few counts support this clone. The V and J genes are TRBV28 and TRBJ2-1; 9 bases line up with TRBD2. Germline V gene lookup returns CDR1 MDHEN and CDR2 SYDVKM. This CDR3 is 13 amino acids long. The V gene end was trimmed by 6 bases and the J gene end by 5 bases; junction bases not matched to a gene: 2. CDR3 DNA sequence: TGTGCCAGCAGATTAGCGGGAGACAATGAGCAGTTCTTC. Translated, it gives CASRLAGDNEQFF.

The CDR3: CASSPGVSNQPQHF. The CDR3 nucleotides read TGTGCCAGCAGTCCGGGGGTAAGCAATCAGCCCCAGCATTTT. The chain has TRBV9 and TRBJ1-5; possibly TRBD1 for D (5 bases). Per the germline V gene, CDR1 is SGDLS and CDR2 is YYNGEE. The CDR3 length is 14 residues. Trimming stripped 5 bases from V and 1 base from J, with 10 bases between.

This clone was seen a single time. CDR3 sequence reads: CAWRRGGSYNEQFF. The CDR3 nucleotides read TGTGCCTGGAGAAGAGGAGGTTCCTACAATGAGCAGTTCTTC. The V and J genes are TRBV30 and TRBJ2-1; a possible D gene is TRBD2 (5 bases). The germline CDR1 and CDR2 sequences are GTSNPN and SVGIG (reference sequence). The CDR3 runs 14 residues. V lost 3 bases to trimming and J lost 1 base, with 10 bases between them.

This clone was detected only a few times. The chain is built from TRBV23-1 and TRBJ1-2, with D possibly matching TRBD1 (6 bases). TRBV23-1 is designated an ORF whose function remains uncertain. V was clipped by 0 bases and J by 4 bases, with 18 bases between them. The CDR3 consists of 17 residues. CDR3 sequence reads: CASSQSIQNRDVYGYTF. In nucleotides, the CDR3 is TGCGCCAGCAGTCAATCGATCCAGAACAGGGATGTCTATGGCTACACCTTC.

The chain recombines TRBV6-1 with TRBJ1-2; unclear D gene. CDR1 MNHNS and CDR2 SASEGT come from the germline V gene. Between the trimmed V and J ends, which lost 2 bases and 4 bases, there was a span of 14 bases. The CDR3 is made up of 15 amino acids. CDR3 region: CASSERVERAYGYTF. The CDR3 nucleotides are TGTGCCAGCAGTGAAAGGGTAGAGAGGGCCTATGGCTACACCTTC.

The chain is built from TRBV29-1 and TRBJ2-5, with 11 bases lining up with TRBD1. V was pared by 7 bases and J by 2 bases, with 3 bases of the junction left unmatched. This CDR3 spans 13 amino acids. Germline CDR1 reads SQVTM; CDR2 reads ANQGSEA. The CDR3 sequence: CSGDRGTQETQYF. As DNA, the CDR3 is TGCAGCGGGGACAGGGGGACTCAAGAGACCCAGTACTTC.

The chain links TRBV5-1 to TRBJ2-6; D ambiguous. CDR1 is SGHRS, CDR2 YFSETQ, per germline. V was shortened by 6 bases and J by 0 bases, with 7 bases between the two germline ends. The CDR3 is made up of 14 amino acids. CDR3 bases: TGCGCCAGCACCGAGATCTCTGGGGCCAACGTCCTGACTTTC. Residues: CASTEISGANVLTF.

The rearrangement links TRBV10-3 to TRBJ2-1; 8 nucleotides align to TRBD2. The trim removed 7 bases at V and 5 bases at J, leaving 13 bases unmatched. CDR3 length: 16 amino acids. From germline, CDR1 is ENHRY and CDR2 SYGVKD. The CDR3 protein is CAIKEDEREKHNEQFF. CDR3 DNA sequence: TGTGCCATCAAAGAGGATGAGCGGGAGAAGCACAATGAGCAGTTCTTC.

The CDR3 protein is CASSVGNSFSEQYF. CDR3 DNA sequence: TGTGCCAGCAGCGTGGGGAACAGCTTTAGCGAGCAGTACTTC. This sequence joins TRBV9 and TRBJ2-7; no firm D call. The V and J ends lost 2 bases and 6 bases respectively, with 15 bases between them. Germline V gene data show CDR1 as SGDLS and CDR2 as YYNGEE. This CDR3 region has 14 residues.

Comments on this clone: Its ends do not fully match the called genes, so a read error is possible. The chain is built from TRBV11-1 and TRBJ2-1; 7 bases fit TRBD2. CDR1 SGHAT and CDR2 FQDESV come from the germline V gene (reference sequence). The CDR3 runs to 14 residues. The CDR3 protein is CATSGRPSYNQQFF. CDR3 DNA sequence: TGTGCCACATCCGGGAGGCCATCCTACAATCAGCAGTTCTTC.

The V gene is TRBV6-5, the J gene TRBJ2-1; 12 bases are shared with TRBD2. The CDR3 extends over 16 amino acids. Germline CDR1 reads MNHEY; CDR2 reads SVGAGI. With 2 bases clipped from V and 5 bases from J, the junction kept 4 bases outside the gene matches. Written as DNA, the CDR3 is TGTGCCAGCAGTTACGGACTAGCGGGATTTAACAATGAGCAGTTCTTC. Its protein is CASSYGLAGFNNEQFF.

With regard to this clone: Possible read error: a much larger clone is one base away. The same CDR3 arises from other DNA sequences in this sample as well. The rearrangement uses TRBV5-1 and TRBJ2-7; TRBD2 matches 9 bases. The ends lost 1 base at V and 5 bases at J; junction bases unmatched: 4. CDR3 length equals 14 residues. Germline values: CDR1 SGHRS, CDR2 YFSETQ. The CDR3 here is CASSLTAGGDEQYF. The CDR3 DNA reads TGCGCCAGCAGCTTGACGGCGGGAGGGGACGAGCAGTACTTC.

This clone qualifies as large. The same CDR3 can be traced to other DNA sequences in this sample. The rearrangement joins TRBV29-1 to TRBJ2-7, with 7 bases lining up with TRBD1. This CDR3 contains 12 residues. J lost 6 bases, V lost 4 bases, and 6 bases had no gene match. The germline gives CDR1 SQVTM, CDR2 ANQGSEA. CDR3: CSVGTGWGEQYF. The CDR3 coding sequence is TGCAGCGTTGGGACAGGATGGGGCGAGCAGTACTTC.

The V call is TRBV18, the J call TRBJ2-2, with D possibly called TRBD1 or TRBD2 (5 bases each). Germline V gene data show CDR1 as KGHSH and CDR2 as LQKENI. The CDR3 is 15 residues long. V gave up 5 bases and J gave up 0 bases, with 10 bases separating them. The chain's CDR3 is CASSRGEANTGELFF. The CDR3 DNA reads as TGTGCCAGCTCAAGGGGAGAAGCGAACACCGGGGAGCTGTTTTTT.

V and J are TRBV4-1 and TRBJ2-1; D possibly corresponds to TRBD1 (5 bases). The V end lost 1 base, the J end lost 3 bases, and 7 bases lay between the germline ends. This CDR3 has 14 amino acids. CDR1 and CDR2 (germline): MGHRA, YSYEKL. The chain's CDR3 is CASSQVGRYNEQFF. The CDR3 DNA reads as TGCGCCAGCAGCCAAGTGGGGCGCTACAATGAGCAGTTCTTC.

The V and J genes are TRBV19 and TRBJ1-5, with 8 bases aligning to TRBD1. Germline-derived CDR1 and CDR2 are LNHDA and SQIVND (reference sequence). J lost 4 bases, V lost 3 bases, and 11 bases had no gene match. This CDR3 is built from 17 residues. The CDR3 sequence: CASSIRTGLSHNQPQHF. CDR3 DNA sequence: TGTGCCAGTAGTATCCGGACAGGGCTATCACATAATCAGCCCCAGCATTTT.

This clone was picked up one time. The chain recombines TRBV7-7 with TRBJ2-5; D may match TRBD1 or TRBD2 (5 bases each). Germline CDR1 reads SSHAT; CDR2 reads FNYEAQ (reference sequence). The CDR3 is 13 amino acids. Deletions cut 2 bases from V and 5 bases from J, with 9 bases between. CDR3 protein: CASSLRGAETQYF. The CDR3 bases are TGTGCCAGCAGCTTAAGAGGGGCGGAGACCCAGTACTTC.

This rearrangement joins TRBV20-1 to TRBJ2-1; D uncertain. The CDR3 is 10 amino acids. The germline CDR1 and CDR2 sequences are DFQATT and SNEGSKA (reference sequence). DNA of the CDR3: TGCAATAGCATCTACAATGAGCAGTTCTTC. It encodes CNSIYNEQFF.

V usage is TRBV19 and J usage is TRBJ2-3; D remains ambiguous. The CDR3 has 13 amino acids. Trimming removed 8 bases at V and 1 base at J, with 10 bases between. Germline V gene lookup returns CDR1 LNHDA and CDR2 SQIVND (reference sequence). CDR3 region: CASESERTDTQYF. In DNA, the CDR3 is TGTGCCAGTGAATCAGAACGCACAGATACGCAGTATTTT.

The V gene is TRBV7-3, the J gene TRBJ2-6; unclear D gene. V lost 4 bases and J 0 bases, leaving 4 bases between the germline ends. The CDR3 runs 14 residues. Per the germline V gene, CDR1 is SGHTA and CDR2 is FQGTGA. The CDR3 coding sequence is TGTGCCAGCAGCTCCAACTCTGGGGCCAACGTCCTGACTTTC. Protein sequence: CASSSNSGANVLTF. Variable domain in full (rest from reference TRBV7-3 and TRBJ2-6): GAGVSQTPSNKVTEKGKYVELRCDPISGHTALYWYRQSLGQGPEFLIYFQGTGAADDSGLPNDRFFAVRPEGSVSTLKIQRTERGDSAVYLCASSSNSGANVLTFGAGSRLTVL.

J is TRBJ2-2 and V is TRBV19; D might be TRBD2 (5 bases). The CDR3 length is 19 residues. The V and J ends lost 5 bases and 0 bases respectively, with 22 bases between them. The germline gives CDR1 LNHDA, CDR2 SQIVND (reference sequence). CDR3: CASSFRLIRGQTNTGELFF. The CDR3 coding sequence is TGTGCCAGTAGTTTTCGACTTATACGCGGGCAAACGAACACCGGGGAGCTGTTTTTT. Full variable domain (missing parts from reference TRBV19 and TRBJ2-2): DGGITQSPKYLFRKEGQNVTLSCEQNLNHDAMYWYRQDPGQGLRLIYYSQIVNDFQKGDIAEGYSVSREKKESFPLTVTSAQKNPTAFYLCASSFRLIRGQTNTGELFFGEGSRLTVL.

In this sample, this clone turned up a few times. The rearrangement joins TRBV6-5 to TRBJ2-2; D gene ambiguous. Germline CDR1 and CDR2: MNHEY and SVGAGI. This CDR3 is 12 amino acids long. Trimming took 2 bases from V and 4 from J, leaving 2 bases between them. CDR3 bases: TGTGCCAGCAGTTACCCCACCGGGGAGCTGTTTTTT. Protein sequence: CASSYPTGELFF.

The sample holds a few counts of this clone. An end of the junction does not agree with germline; a read error may underlie this. This chain connects TRBV7-3 to TRBJ1-1; D unclear. The length of the CDR3 is 14 residues. CDR1 and CDR2 (germline): SGHTA, FQGTGA. The CDR3 protein is CASSQVSARTEAFF. CDR3 bases: TGCGCCAGCAGCCAAGTGAGTGCGAGAACTGAAGCTTTCTTT.

The chain uses TRBV5-1 and TRBJ2-1; D is uncertain. The CDR3 totals 11 residues. CDR1 is SGHRS, CDR2 YFSETQ, per germline. Deletions cut 4 bases from V and 8 bases from J, with 7 bases between. The CDR3 DNA is TGCGCCAGCAGCCCAGGCGATGAGCAGTTCTTC. Translated, it gives CASSPGDEQFF.

This clone was observed once. V usage is TRBV9 and J usage is TRBJ2-5, with 10 bases aligning to TRBD1. V was clipped by 4 bases and J by 8 bases; unmatched bases: 5. Looked up from germline, CDR1 is SGDLS and CDR2 is YYNGEE. The CDR3 spans 13 residues. CDR3 in amino acids: CASSPGTGVTQYF. The DNA for the CDR3 is TGTGCCAGCAGCCCCGGGACAGGGGTTACCCAGTACTTC.

The J gene is TRBJ2-3, the V gene TRBV21-1. TRBV21-1 is assigned pseudogene status. The CDR3 length is 14 residues. CDR3 residues: CASSKAGRGVTQYF. CDR3 DNA: TGTGCCAGCAGCAAAGCGGGAAGGGGAGTTACGCAGTATTTT.

V and J are TRBV21-1 and TRBJ2-5. TRBV21-1 is tagged as a pseudogene. The CDR3 runs to 14 residues. CDR3 sequence (DNA): TGTGCCAGCAGCAAACGTGGGGTAGGAGAGACCCAGTACTTC. Amino acids: CASSKRGVGETQYF.

The chain has TRBV5-5 and TRBJ2-5; 12 bases map to TRBD2. The CDR3 totals 16 residues. Per the germline V gene, CDR1 is SGHKS and CDR2 is YYEKEE (reference sequence). Trimming cost V 5 bases and J 4 bases; bases outside gene matches: 9. CDR3 nucleotides: TGTGCCAGCAGTTTGAGACTAGCGGGAGTATCAGAGACCCAGTACTTC. The encoded protein is CASSLRLAGVSETQYF.

The chain recombines TRBV29-1 with TRBJ2-3; D not certain. CDR3 length: 13 amino acids. Between the trimmed V and J ends, which lost 8 bases and 2 bases, there was a span of 14 bases. Looked up from germline, CDR1 is SQVTM and CDR2 is ANQGSEA. CDR3: CSTWVGFTDTQYF. CDR3 nucleotides: TGCAGCACCTGGGTGGGCTTCACAGATACGCAGTATTTT.

This chain connects TRBV2 to TRBJ1-3, with a weak D call TRBD1 (6 bases). The V gene lost 5 bases and the J gene lost 4 bases, with 21 bases spanning the gap. Germline CDR1 is SNHLY and CDR2 is FYNNEI. The CDR3 contains 17 residues. This chain's CDR3 is CASSFAPGESWGNTIYF. As DNA, the CDR3 is TGTGCCAGCAGTTTTGCCCCAGGGGAAAGCTGGGGAAACACCATATATTTT.

V usage is TRBV4-3 and J usage is TRBJ2-4; 15 bases align to TRBD2. This CDR3 comprises 18 residues. Per germline, CDR1 LGHNA and CDR2 YSLEER. Unmatched junction bases numbered 4, after V lost 1 base and J lost 3 bases. The CDR3 is CASSQAGLAGGGKNIQYF. For the CDR3, the DNA is TGCGCCAGCAGCCAAGCGGGACTAGCGGGGGGAGGCAAAAACATTCAGTACTTC.